The 8 T cell receptor beta chains below come from one sample, sequenced in a study of shared clonotypes between healthy human individuals. The table came from immunoSEQ multiplex PCR; TCRdb's copy has only in-frame clones and leaves some out. Counted here are millions of clones, 85% to 95% occurring once; the ten biggest clones make up 0.13%. Source material: naive CD4+ T cells sorted from blood. Subset indicated: CD45RA+ positively selected. The receptors were sampled from a man younger than 35 in good health.

The CDR3 bases are TGTGCCAGCAGCCATTTTACCGGGGGAAACACTGAAGCTTTCTTT. Encoded protein: CASSHFTGGNTEAFF. V gene TRBV28 combines with J gene TRBJ1-1, with D maybe TRBD1 (5 bases). CDR1 is MDHEN, CDR2 SYDVKM, per germline. V shed 6 bases and J shed 2 bases, with 16 bases lying between them. The CDR3 covers 15 residues.

This clone was counted once. The genes are TRBV19 and TRBJ1-2, with 7 bases identical to TRBD1. V shed 8 bases, J shed 1 base, and the junction held 4 bases outside the gene matches. Germline V lookup: CDR1 LNHDA, CDR2 SQIVND (reference sequence). This CDR3 has 13 amino acids. The CDR3 is CASSGQSNYGYTF. CDR3 sequence (DNA): TGTGCCAGTTCGGGACAGAGTAACTATGGCTACACCTTC.

This chain links TRBV5-1 with TRBJ2-7; D is perhaps TRBD1 (5 bases). The germline V gene encodes CDR1 SGHRS and CDR2 YFSETQ. The CDR3 runs 15 residues. The ends were cut back, 3 bases at V and 2 bases at J, with 15 bases in the middle. CDR3 residues: CASSSNGVGPYEQYF. The CDR3 DNA follows: TGCGCCAGCAGCTCGAACGGAGTGGGGCCCTACGAGCAGTACTTC.

The rearrangement uses TRBV20-1 and TRBJ1-2; D remains unclear. The germline V gene has CDR1 DFQATT and CDR2 SNEGSKA (reference sequence). The germline V and J ends were trimmed by 3 bases and 7 bases, with 9 bases remaining between them. This CDR3 comprises 11 residues. The CDR3 is CSARPGGGYTF. CDR3 DNA sequence: TGCAGTGCTAGGCCCGGCGGTGGCTACACCTTC.

The genes are TRBV7-2 and TRBJ2-5; 8 bases line up with TRBD1. Germline CDR1 is SGHTA and CDR2 is FQGNSA. This CDR3 contains 15 residues. J gave up 5 bases and V 3 bases, and 8 bases lay outside the gene matches. CDR3 protein: CASSFTPGGAETQYF. The CDR3 DNA is TGTGCCAGCAGCTTCACCCCAGGGGGCGCGGAGACCCAGTACTTC. The whole variable domain, filled in from reference TRBV7-2 and TRBJ2-5, reads GAGVSQSPSNKVTEKGKDVELRCDPISGHTALYWYRQSLGQGLEFLIYFQGNSAPDKSGLPSDRFSAERTGGSVSTLTIQRTQQEDSAVYLCASSFTPGGAETQYFGPGTRLLVL.

The CDR3 DNA reads as TGTGCCAGCAGCTTATATCCGGTTAGCACAGATACGCAGTATTTT. Its translation is CASSLYPVSTDTQYF. The chain combines TRBV7-2 with TRBJ2-3; D is unclear. Germline V gene data show CDR1 as SGHTA and CDR2 as FQGNSA. V lost 2 bases, J lost 0 bases, and 9 bases lay in between. The CDR3 runs 15 residues.

The chain carries TRBV6-5 and TRBJ1-2; D gene ambiguous. This CDR3 has 14 amino acids. The V gene's germline CDR1 is MNHEY and CDR2 SVGAGI. Between the trimmed V and J ends, which lost 6 bases and 2 bases, there was a span of 13 bases. In DNA, the CDR3 is TGTGCCAGCAGATCTTTACCGCCAAACTATGGCTACACCTTC. It translates to CASRSLPPNYGYTF.

The rearrangement links TRBV28 to TRBJ2-1; possibly TRBD1 for D (6 bases). This CDR3 has 15 amino acids. Germline CDR1 is MDHEN and CDR2 is SYDVKM. V lost 2 bases and J lost 2, with 10 bases in between. CDR3 bases: TGTGCCAGCAGTTTAATAAGGGGGACCTACAATGAGCAGTTCTTC. Amino acid sequence: CASSLIRGTYNEQFF.